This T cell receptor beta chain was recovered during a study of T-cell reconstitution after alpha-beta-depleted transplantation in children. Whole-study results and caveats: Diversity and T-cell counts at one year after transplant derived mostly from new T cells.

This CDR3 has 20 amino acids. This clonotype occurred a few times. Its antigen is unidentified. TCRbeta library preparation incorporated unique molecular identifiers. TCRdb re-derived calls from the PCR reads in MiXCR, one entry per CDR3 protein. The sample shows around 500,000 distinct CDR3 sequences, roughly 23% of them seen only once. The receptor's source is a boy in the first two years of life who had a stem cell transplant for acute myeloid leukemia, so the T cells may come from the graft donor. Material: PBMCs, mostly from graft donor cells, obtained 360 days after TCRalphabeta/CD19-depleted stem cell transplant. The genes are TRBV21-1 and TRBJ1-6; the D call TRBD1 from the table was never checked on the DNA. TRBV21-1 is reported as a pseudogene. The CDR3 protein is CASSKAVGNGGWPYNSPLHF. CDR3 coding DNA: TGTGCCAGCAGCAAAGCTGTGGGGAACGGGGGTTGGCCCTATAATTCACCCCTCCACTTT.